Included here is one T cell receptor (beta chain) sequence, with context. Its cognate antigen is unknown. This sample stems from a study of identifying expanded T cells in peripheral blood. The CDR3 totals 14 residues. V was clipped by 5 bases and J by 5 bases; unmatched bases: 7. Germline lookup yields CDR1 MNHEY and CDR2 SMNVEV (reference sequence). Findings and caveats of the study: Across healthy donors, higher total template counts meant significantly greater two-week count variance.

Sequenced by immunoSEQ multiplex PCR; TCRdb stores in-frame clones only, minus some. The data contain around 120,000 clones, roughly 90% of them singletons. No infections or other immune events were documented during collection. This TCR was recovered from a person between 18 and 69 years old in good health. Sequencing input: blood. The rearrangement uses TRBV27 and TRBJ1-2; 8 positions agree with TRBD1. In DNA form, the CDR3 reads TGTGCCAGCAGTACAGCAGGGGGCGGGTATGGCTACACCTTC. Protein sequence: CASSTAGGGYGYTF.